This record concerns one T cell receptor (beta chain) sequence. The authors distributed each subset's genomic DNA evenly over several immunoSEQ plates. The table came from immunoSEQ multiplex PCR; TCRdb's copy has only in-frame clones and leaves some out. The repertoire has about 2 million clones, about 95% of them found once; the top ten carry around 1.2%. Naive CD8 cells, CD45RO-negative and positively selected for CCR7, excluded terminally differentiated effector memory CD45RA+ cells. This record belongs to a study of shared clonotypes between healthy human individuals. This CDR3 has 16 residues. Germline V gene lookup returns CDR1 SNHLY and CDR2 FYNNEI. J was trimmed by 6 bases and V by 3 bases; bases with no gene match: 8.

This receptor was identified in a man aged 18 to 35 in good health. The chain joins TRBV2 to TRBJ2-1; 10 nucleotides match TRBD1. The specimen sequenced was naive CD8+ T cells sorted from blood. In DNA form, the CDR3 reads TGTGCCAGCAGTGATGATTCGGGGACAGGGGTCAATGAGCAGTTCTTC. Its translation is CASSDDSGTGVNEQFF.